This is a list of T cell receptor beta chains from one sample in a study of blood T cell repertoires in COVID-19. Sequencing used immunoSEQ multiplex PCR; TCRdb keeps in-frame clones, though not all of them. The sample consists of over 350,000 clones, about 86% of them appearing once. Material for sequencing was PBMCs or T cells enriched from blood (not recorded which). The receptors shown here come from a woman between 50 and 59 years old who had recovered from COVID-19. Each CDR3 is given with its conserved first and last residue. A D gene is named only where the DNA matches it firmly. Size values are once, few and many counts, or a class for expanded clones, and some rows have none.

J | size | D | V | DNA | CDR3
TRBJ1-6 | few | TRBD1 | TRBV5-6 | TGTGCCAGCAGCTTGACCACAGGGGCCAATTCACCCCTCCACTTT | CASSLTTGANSPLHF
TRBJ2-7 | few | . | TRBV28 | TGTGCCAGCGGCATAAGGACAGCGTCCTACGAGCAGTACTTC | CASGIRTASYEQYF
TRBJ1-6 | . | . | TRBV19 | TGTGCCAGTAGTGACCCGGGGATTAATTCACCCCTCCACTTT | CASSDPGINSPLHF
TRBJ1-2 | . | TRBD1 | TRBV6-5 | TGTGCCAGCCGAGGCGGGACAGGGGATGGCTACACCTTC | CASRGGTGDGYTF
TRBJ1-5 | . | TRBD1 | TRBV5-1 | TGCGCCAGCAGCCTAGGCGGGACAGGAACCGGGCAGCCCCAGCATTTT | CASSLGGTGTGQPQHF
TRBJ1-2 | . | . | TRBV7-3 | TGTGCCAGCAGCTTAATATCGGGTGGCGGCTACACCTTC | CASSLISGGGYTF
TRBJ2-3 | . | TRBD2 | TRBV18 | TGTGCCAGCTCACCACCGATGGGACTAAGCACAGATACGCAGTATTTT | CASSPPMGLSTDTQYF
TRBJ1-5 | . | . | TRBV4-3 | TGCGCCAGCAGCCAAGATGGAGGGGGCAATCAGCCCCAGCATTTT | CASSQDGGGNQPQHF
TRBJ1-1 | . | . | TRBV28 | TGTGCCAGCAGGCGTCAGGGTTCCACTGAAGCTTTCTTT | CASRRQGSTEAFF
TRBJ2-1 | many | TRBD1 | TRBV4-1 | TGCGCCAGCAGCCAAGGGACAGGGGGCAATGAGCAGTTCTTC | CASSQGTGGNEQFF